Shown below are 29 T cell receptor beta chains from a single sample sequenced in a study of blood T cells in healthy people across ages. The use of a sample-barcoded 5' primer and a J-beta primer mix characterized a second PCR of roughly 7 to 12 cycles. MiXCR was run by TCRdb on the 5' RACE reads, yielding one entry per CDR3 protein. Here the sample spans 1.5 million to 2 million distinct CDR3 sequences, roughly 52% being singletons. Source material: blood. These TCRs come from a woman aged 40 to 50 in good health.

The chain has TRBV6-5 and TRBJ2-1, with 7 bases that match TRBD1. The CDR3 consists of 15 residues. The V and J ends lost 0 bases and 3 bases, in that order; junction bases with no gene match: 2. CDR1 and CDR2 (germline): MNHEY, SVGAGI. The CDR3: CASSYSPGGYNEQFF. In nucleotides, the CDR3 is TGTGCCAGCAGTTACTCGCCAGGGGGCTACAATGAGCAGTTCTTC.

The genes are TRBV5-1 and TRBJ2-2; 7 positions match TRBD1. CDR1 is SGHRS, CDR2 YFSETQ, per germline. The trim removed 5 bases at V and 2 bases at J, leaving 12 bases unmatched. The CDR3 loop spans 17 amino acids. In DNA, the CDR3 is TGCGCCAGCAGTCTCAGGGCCAGGGGGTTCAACACCGGGGAGCTGTTTTTT. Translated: CASSLRARGFNTGELFF.

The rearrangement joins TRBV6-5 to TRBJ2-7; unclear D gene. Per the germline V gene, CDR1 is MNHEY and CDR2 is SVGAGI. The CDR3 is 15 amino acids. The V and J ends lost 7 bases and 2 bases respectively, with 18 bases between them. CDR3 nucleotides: TGTGCCAGCAACGCGAGAAGAGGAAGCGCCTACGAGCAGTACTTC. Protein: CASNARRGSAYEQYF.

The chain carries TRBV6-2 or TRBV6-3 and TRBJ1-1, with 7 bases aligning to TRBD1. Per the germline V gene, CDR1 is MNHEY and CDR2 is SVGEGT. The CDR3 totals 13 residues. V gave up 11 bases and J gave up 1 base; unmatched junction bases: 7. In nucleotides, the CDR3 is TGTGCCGGCGCCGACAGGGAGAACACTGAAGCTTTCTTT. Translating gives CAGADRENTEAFF.

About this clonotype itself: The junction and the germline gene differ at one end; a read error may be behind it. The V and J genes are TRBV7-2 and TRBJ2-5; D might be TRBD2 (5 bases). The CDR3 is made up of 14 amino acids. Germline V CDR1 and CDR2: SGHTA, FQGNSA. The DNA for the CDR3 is TGTGCCAGCACCTTATGGGGAGCTCCCAATGAGCAGTACTTC. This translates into CASTLWGAPNEQYF.

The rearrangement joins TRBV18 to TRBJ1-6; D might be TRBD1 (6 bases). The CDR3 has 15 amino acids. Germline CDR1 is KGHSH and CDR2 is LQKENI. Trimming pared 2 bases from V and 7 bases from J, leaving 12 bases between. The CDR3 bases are TGTGCCAGCTCACCAAGCTACAGGGACAATTCACCCCTCCACTTT. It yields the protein CASSPSYRDNSPLHF.

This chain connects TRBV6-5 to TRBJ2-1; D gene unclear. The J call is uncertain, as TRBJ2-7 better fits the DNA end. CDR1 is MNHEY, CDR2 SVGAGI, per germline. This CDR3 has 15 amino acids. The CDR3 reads CASSPDENTYNEQYF. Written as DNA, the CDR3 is TGTGCCAGCAGCCCGGACGAAAACACCTACAATGAGCAGTACTTC.

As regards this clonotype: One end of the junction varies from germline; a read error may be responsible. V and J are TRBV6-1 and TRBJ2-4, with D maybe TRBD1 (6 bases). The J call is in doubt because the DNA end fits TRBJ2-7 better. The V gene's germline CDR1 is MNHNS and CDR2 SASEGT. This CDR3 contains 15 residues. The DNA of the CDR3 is TGTGCCTGCAGTCCTACCCGACAGGAACCTTACGAGCAGTACTTC. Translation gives CACSPTRQEPYEQYF.

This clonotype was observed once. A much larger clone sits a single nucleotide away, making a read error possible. The CDR3, as DNA: TGTGCCAGCCAGAGAACACCGGGACAGCGCTACAATGAGCAGTACTTC. Its protein is CASQRTPGQRYNEQYF. The chain uses TRBV7-2 and TRBJ2-7; 7 nucleotides align to TRBD1. The germline V gene encodes CDR1 SGHTA and CDR2 FQGNSA. V trimming: 8 bases; J trimming: 7 bases; junction bases outside the gene matches: 20. The CDR3 totals 16 residues.

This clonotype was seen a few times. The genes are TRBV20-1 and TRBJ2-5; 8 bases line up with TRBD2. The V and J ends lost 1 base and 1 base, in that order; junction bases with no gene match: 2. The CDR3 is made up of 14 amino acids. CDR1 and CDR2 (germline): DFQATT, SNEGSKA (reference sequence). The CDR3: CSARAGGVQETQYF. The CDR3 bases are TGCAGTGCTAGAGCGGGGGGGGTCCAAGAGACCCAGTACTTC.

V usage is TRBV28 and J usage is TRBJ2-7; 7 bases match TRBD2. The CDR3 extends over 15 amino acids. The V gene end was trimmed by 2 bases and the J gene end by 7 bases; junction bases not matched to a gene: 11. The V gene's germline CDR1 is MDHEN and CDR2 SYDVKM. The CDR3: CASSLGRGNYNEQYF. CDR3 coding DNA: TGTGCCAGCAGTTTAGGGCGGGGGAATTACAATGAGCAGTACTTC.

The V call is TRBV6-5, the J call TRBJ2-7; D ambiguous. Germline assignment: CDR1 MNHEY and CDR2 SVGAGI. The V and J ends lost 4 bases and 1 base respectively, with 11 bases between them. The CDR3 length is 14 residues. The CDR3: CASSSPRISYEQYF. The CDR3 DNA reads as TGTGCCAGCAGTTCCCCTCGGATATCCTACGAGCAGTACTTC.

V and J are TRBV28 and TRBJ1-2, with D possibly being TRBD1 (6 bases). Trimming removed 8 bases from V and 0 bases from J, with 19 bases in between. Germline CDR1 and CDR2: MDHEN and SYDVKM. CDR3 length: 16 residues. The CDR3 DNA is TGTGCCAGCCTATTGCCCAGAGGGGGTTCTAACTATGGCTACACCTTC. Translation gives CASLLPRGGSNYGYTF.

CDR3 residues: CASSQTGEGRGSPLHF. Here the CDR3 DNA reads TGCGCCAGCAGCCAAACCGGAGAGGGGAGAGGTTCACCCCTCCACTTT. The chain links TRBV4-3 to TRBJ1-6, with D possibly matching TRBD1 (5 bases). V dropped 2 bases and J dropped 9 bases, with 17 bases sitting between them. From germline, CDR1 is LGHNA and CDR2 YSLEER. The CDR3 extends over 16 amino acids.

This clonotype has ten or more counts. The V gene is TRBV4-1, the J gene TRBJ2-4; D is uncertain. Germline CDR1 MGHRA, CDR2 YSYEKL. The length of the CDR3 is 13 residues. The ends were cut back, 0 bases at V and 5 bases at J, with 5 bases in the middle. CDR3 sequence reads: CASSQDGENIQYF. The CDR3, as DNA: TGCGCCAGCAGCCAAGATGGAGAAAACATTCAGTACTTC.

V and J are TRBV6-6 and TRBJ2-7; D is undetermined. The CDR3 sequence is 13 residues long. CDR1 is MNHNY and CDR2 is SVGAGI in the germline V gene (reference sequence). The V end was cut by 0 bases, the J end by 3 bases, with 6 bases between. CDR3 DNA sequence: TGTGCCAGCAGTTACTCGGACCTCTACGAGCAGTACTTC. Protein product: CASSYSDLYEQYF.

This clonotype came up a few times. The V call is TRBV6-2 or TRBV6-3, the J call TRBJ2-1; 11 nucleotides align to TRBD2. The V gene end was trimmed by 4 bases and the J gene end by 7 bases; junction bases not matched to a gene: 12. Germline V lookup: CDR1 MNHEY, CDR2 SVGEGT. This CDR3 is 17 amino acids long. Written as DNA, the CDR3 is TGTGCCAGCAGTTCGGGCCCCATAGCGGGGGGGCTGAATGAGCAGTTCTTC. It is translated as CASSSGPIAGGLNEQFF.

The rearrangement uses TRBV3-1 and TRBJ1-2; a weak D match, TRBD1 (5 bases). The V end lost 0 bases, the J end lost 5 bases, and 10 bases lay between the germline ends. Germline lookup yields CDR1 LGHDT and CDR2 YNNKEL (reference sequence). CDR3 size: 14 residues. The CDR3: CASSQDVQGYGYTF. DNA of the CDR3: TGTGCCAGCAGCCAAGATGTCCAGGGTTATGGCTACACCTTC.

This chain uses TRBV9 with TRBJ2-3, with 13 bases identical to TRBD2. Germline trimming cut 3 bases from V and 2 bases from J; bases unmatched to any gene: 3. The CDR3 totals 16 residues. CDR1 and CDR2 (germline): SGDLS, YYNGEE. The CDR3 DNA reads TGTGCCAGCAGCGGACTAGCGGGGGGATACACAGATACGCAGTATTTT. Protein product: CASSGLAGGYTDTQYF.

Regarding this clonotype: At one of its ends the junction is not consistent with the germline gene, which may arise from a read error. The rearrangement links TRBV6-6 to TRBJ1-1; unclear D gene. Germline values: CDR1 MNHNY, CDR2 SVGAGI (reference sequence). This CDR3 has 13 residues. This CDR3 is CASQLVRNSEAFF. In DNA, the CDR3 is TGTGCCAGCCAGCTCGTGAGAAACAGTGAAGCTTTCTTT.

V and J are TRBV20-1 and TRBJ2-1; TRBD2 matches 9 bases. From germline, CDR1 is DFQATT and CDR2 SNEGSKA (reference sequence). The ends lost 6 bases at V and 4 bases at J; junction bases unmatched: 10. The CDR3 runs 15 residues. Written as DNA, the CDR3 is TGCAGTGCCAGACATAGCGGGGGACCATACAATGAGCAGTTCTTC. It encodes CSARHSGGPYNEQFF.

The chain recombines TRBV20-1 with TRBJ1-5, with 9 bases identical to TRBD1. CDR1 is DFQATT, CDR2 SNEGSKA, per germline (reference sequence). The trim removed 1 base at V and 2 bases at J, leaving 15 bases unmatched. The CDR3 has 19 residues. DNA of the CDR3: TGCAGTGCTAGAGGACAACTGGGACAGGGAGGTTCACGCAATCAGCCCCAGCATTTT. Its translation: CSARGQLGQGGSRNQPQHF.

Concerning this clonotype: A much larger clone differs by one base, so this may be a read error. In DNA form, the CDR3 reads TGTGCCAACAGCTTCCTCACAGATACGCAGTATTTT. It is translated as CANSFLTDTQYF. The V gene is TRBV5-5, the J gene TRBJ2-3; D gene ambiguous. CDR1 and CDR2 from the germline V gene are SGHKS and YYEKEE (reference sequence). The CDR3 spans 12 residues.

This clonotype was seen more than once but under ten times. Written as DNA, the CDR3 is TGTGCCAGCAGCTCTGGACTAGCCCCAGAGACCCAGTACTTC. This gives the protein CASSSGLAPETQYF. The rearrangement links TRBV7-2 to TRBJ2-5; 8 bases match TRBD2. There are 14 residues in the CDR3. V shed 4 bases, J shed 4 bases, and the junction held 5 bases outside the gene matches. In germline, CDR1 is SGHTA, CDR2 FQGNSA.

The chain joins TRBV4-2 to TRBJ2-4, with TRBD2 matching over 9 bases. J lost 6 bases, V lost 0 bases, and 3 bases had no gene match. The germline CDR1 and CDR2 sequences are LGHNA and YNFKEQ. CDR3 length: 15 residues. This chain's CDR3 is CASSQDQAGGNIQYF. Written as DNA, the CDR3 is TGTGCCAGCAGCCAAGATCAAGCGGGGGGAAACATTCAGTACTTC.

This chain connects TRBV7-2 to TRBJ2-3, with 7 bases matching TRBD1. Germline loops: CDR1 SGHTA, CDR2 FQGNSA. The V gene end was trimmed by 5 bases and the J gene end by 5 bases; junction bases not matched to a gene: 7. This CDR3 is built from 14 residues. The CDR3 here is CASSAIYRGDTQYF. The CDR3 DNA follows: TGTGCCAGCAGCGCTATTTACAGGGGAGATACGCAGTATTTT.

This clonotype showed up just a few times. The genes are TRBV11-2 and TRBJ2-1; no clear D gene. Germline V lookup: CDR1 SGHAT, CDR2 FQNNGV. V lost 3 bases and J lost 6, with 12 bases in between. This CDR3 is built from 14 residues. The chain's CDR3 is CASSLAELLNEQFF. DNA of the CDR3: TGTGCCAGCAGCTTGGCCGAGTTACTCAATGAGCAGTTCTTC.

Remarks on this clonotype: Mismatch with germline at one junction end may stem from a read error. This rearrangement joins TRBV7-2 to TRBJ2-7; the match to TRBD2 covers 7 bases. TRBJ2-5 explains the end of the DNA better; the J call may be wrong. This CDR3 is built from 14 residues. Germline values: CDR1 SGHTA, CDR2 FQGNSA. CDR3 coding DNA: TGTGCCAGCGGCTTAGCGGGCAGGTTCGAGACCCAGTACTTC. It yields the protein CASGLAGRFETQYF.

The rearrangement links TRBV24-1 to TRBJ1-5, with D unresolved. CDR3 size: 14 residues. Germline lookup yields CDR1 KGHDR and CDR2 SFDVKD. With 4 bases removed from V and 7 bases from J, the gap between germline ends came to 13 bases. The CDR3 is CATSDPSLGQPQHF. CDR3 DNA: TGTGCCACCAGTGACCCTAGCCTTGGACAGCCCCAGCATTTT.